The 19 T cell receptor beta chains below all came from one sample that was sequenced in a study of blood T cell repertoires in COVID-19. TCRdb's table, derived via immunoSEQ multiplex PCR, lists solely in-frame clones and lacks some. The sample shows about 170,000 clones, 70% to 85% of them seen only once. Input material: peripheral blood. These receptors were obtained from a woman aged 80 or older with acute or convalescent COVID-19.

This clone is a singleton in its sample. This rearrangement joins TRBV9 to TRBJ1-1, with D possibly being TRBD1 (6 bases). The CDR3 runs 13 residues. Between the trimmed V and J ends, which lost 7 bases and 1 base, there was a span of 11 bases. The germline gives CDR1 SGDLS, CDR2 YYNGEE. CDR3: CASGRGWNTEAFF. The CDR3 DNA follows: TGTGCCAGCGGAAGGGGGTGGAACACTGAAGCTTTCTTT.

The rearrangement links TRBV7-9 to TRBJ2-1; 7 bases match TRBD2. Trimming took 5 bases from V and 4 from J; bases not matched to a gene: 11. The germline CDR1 and CDR2 sequences are SEHNR and FQNEAQ (reference sequence). The CDR3 covers 16 residues. The DNA of the CDR3 is TGTGCCAGCAGCGCCGCCCAGGCTAGCGGATACAATGAGCAGTTCTTC. The encoded protein is CASSAAQASGYNEQFF.

The chain uses TRBV12-3 or TRBV12-4 and TRBJ1-1, with D possibly matching TRBD1 (5 bases). V was clipped by 3 bases and J by 3 bases, with 8 bases between them. This CDR3 spans 13 amino acids. CDR3 in DNA: TGTGCCAGCAGTTTTACGACAGACACTGAAGCTTTCTTT. Its translation: CASSFTTDTEAFF.

The count of this clone is one. The rearrangement uses TRBV6-2 or TRBV6-3 and TRBJ2-7; D might be TRBD2 (5 bases). The length of the CDR3 is 14 residues. Germline V CDR1 and CDR2: MNHEY, SVGEGT. The germline V and J ends were trimmed by 5 bases and 2 bases, with 13 bases remaining between them. CDR3 coding DNA: TGTGCCAGCAGTCTGCGACGGGGAACCTACGAGCAGTACTTC. Residues: CASSLRRGTYEQYF.

Turning to this clone: The germline gene is not matched at one end of the junction; a read error may be the cause. The V gene is TRBV6-5, the J gene TRBJ1-2; D might be TRBD1 (5 bases). There are 12 residues in the CDR3. Germline V lookup: CDR1 MNHEY, CDR2 SVGAGI. CDR3 sequence (DNA): TGTGCCAGCAGTTCCCCTCCTGACAGATCGTTCTTC. Protein: CASSSPPDRSFF.

This clone came up once. The rearrangement links TRBV14 to TRBJ1-1, with 7 nucleotides matching TRBD1. The trim removed 7 bases at V and 3 bases at J, leaving 11 bases unmatched. The length of the CDR3 is 15 residues. The germline V gene encodes CDR1 SGHDN and CDR2 FVKESK. The CDR3 sequence is CASMSGGSVYTEAFF. As DNA, the CDR3 is TGTGCCAGCATGTCAGGGGGTAGTGTGTACACTGAAGCTTTCTTT.

The chain is built from TRBV7-2 and TRBJ2-3; 10 bases map to TRBD2. The V segment lost 5 bases and the J segment 4 bases; nucleotides outside the gene matches: 6. The CDR3 contains 15 residues. Germline V gene lookup returns CDR1 SGHTA and CDR2 FQGNSA. The CDR3 DNA reads TGTGCCAGCAGCCTCCTAGCGGGAGAGCCAGATACGCAGTATTTT. Translated, it gives CASSLLAGEPDTQYF. Combining the CDR3 with reference TRBV7-2 and TRBJ2-3 gives the whole variable domain GAGVSQSPSNKVTEKGKDVELRCDPISGHTALYWYRQSLGQGLEFLIYFQGNSAPDKSGLPSDRFSAERTGGSVSTLTIQRTQQEDSAVYLCASSLLAGEPDTQYFGPGTRLTVL.

The V call is TRBV29-1, the J call TRBJ2-7, with 10 bases aligning to TRBD2. In germline, CDR1 is SQVTM, CDR2 ANQGSEA. J was trimmed by 6 bases and V by 7 bases; bases with no gene match: 9. There are 13 residues in the CDR3. The CDR3 reads CSALAGVLVEQYF. The CDR3 nucleotides read TGCAGCGCCCTAGCGGGAGTTTTGGTCGAGCAGTACTTC.

This chain joins TRBV19 and TRBJ1-5, with D possibly being TRBD1 (5 bases). V lost 5 bases and J 2 bases, leaving 10 bases between the germline ends. The germline CDR1 and CDR2 sequences are LNHDA and SQIVND (reference sequence). The CDR3 loop spans 14 amino acids. The CDR3 sequence: CASSPDSGNQPQHF. The CDR3 bases are TGTGCCAGTAGTCCTGACAGTGGCAATCAGCCCCAGCATTTT.

The chain recombines TRBV6-5 with TRBJ1-3, with TRBD1 as a possible D gene (6 bases). With 6 bases removed from V and 0 bases from J, the gap between germline ends came to 9 bases. The CDR3 totals 14 residues. CDR1 and CDR2 from the germline V gene are MNHEY and SVGAGI. CDR3 bases: TGTGCCAGCAGAGGACAGATCTCTGGAAACACCATATATTTT. Translating gives CASRGQISGNTIYF.

The chain couples TRBV6-6 to TRBJ1-1; possibly TRBD1 for D (6 bases). The CDR3 consists of 14 residues. Trimming removed 5 bases from V and 5 bases from J, with 15 bases in between. Per germline, CDR1 MNHNY and CDR2 SVGAGI (reference sequence). As DNA, the CDR3 is TGTGCCAGCAGTCATATGCAACAGGGTACTGAAGCTTTCTTT. This gives the protein CASSHMQQGTEAFF.

The gene calls are TRBV7-9 and TRBJ2-5; 7 bases line up with TRBD2. The CDR3 contains 16 residues. Germline-derived CDR1 and CDR2 are SEHNR and FQNEAQ (reference sequence). V lost 1 base, J lost 1 base, and 6 bases stayed unmatched. The CDR3 nucleotides are TGTGCCAGCAGCTTAGTCCCTGGGACTACCCAAGAGACCCAGTACTTC. Its translation is CASSLVPGTTQETQYF.

The chain is built from TRBV4-3 and TRBJ2-1; 7 nucleotides align to TRBD1. Looked up from germline, CDR1 is LGHNA and CDR2 is YSLEER. The CDR3 spans 17 residues. The V gene end was trimmed by 2 bases and the J gene end by 0 bases; junction bases not matched to a gene: 7. The CDR3 spells CASSQTHRGGSYNEQFF. Written as DNA, the CDR3 is TGCGCCAGCAGCCAAACCCACAGGGGTGGCTCCTACAATGAGCAGTTCTTC.

The chain links TRBV2 to TRBJ1-1, with unresolved D. Per germline, CDR1 SNHLY and CDR2 FYNNEI. The CDR3 is 15 residues long. Trimming removed 7 bases at V and 5 bases at J, with 20 bases between. The CDR3 bases are TGTGCCAGCATCAGTCAGGCCGAAGTTGGGACTGAAGCTTTCTTT. Residues: CASISQAEVGTEAFF.

This sequence joins TRBV29-1 and TRBJ1-1, with D possibly being TRBD1 (6 bases). V was clipped by 6 bases and J by 0 bases, with 11 bases between them. From germline, CDR1 is SQVTM and CDR2 ANQGSEA. There are 13 residues in the CDR3. As DNA, the CDR3 is TGCAGCGTAACGGGACATGTGAACACTGAAGCTTTCTTT. Translating it yields CSVTGHVNTEAFF. The full variable domain, completed using reference TRBV29-1 and TRBJ1-1, is SAVISQKPSRDICQRGTSLTIQCQVDSQVTMMFWYRQQPGQSLTLIATANQGSEATYESGFVIDKFPISRPNLTFSTLTVSNMSPEDSSIYLCSVTGHVNTEAFFGQGTRLTVV.

The chain uses TRBV19 and TRBJ2-1, with a weak D call TRBD2 (6 bases). The CDR3 covers 13 residues. Looked up from germline, CDR1 is LNHDA and CDR2 is SQIVND (reference sequence). V shed 2 bases and J shed 9 bases, with 11 bases lying between them. CDR3: CASSIRGSGEQFF. DNA of the CDR3: TGTGCCAGTAGTATAAGGGGTAGCGGTGAGCAGTTCTTC. The full variable domain, completed using reference TRBV19 and TRBJ2-1, is DGGITQSPKYLFRKEGQNVTLSCEQNLNHDAMYWYRQDPGQGLRLIYYSQIVNDFQKGDIAEGYSVSREKKESFPLTVTSAQKNPTAFYLCASSIRGSGEQFFGPGTRLTVL.

V and J are TRBV15 and TRBJ1-1, with a weak D call TRBD1 (5 bases). V lost 1 base, J lost 4 bases, and 19 bases lay in between. There are 17 residues in the CDR3. Germline V gene sequence: CDR1 LNHNV, CDR2 YYDKDF (reference sequence). The CDR3 here is CATSRGPRWGVGTEAFF. The CDR3, as DNA: TGTGCCACCAGCAGAGGTCCCCGCTGGGGGGTGGGCACTGAAGCTTTCTTT.

This clone was seen only a few times. The J gene is TRBJ2-1, the V gene TRBV5-7, with D possibly matching TRBD1 (6 bases). TRBV5-7 is treated as an ORF (open reading frame) with a function not yet certain. This CDR3 spans 12 amino acids. Trimming pared 5 bases from V and 4 bases from J, leaving 7 bases between. The CDR3 loop is CASRTGYNEQFF. The CDR3 region has the DNA TGTGCCAGCAGGACAGGATACAATGAGCAGTTCTTC.

The chain has TRBV18 and TRBJ1-3; tentatively, D is TRBD1 (6 bases). Germline V gene data show CDR1 as KGHSH and CDR2 as LQKENI. Trimming removed 3 bases at V and 0 bases at J, with 15 bases between. The CDR3 is made up of 17 amino acids. CDR3 DNA sequence: TGTGCCAGCTCACCTCAGCACAGGGACTACTCTGGAAACACCATATATTTT. It yields the protein CASSPQHRDYSGNTIYF.